This T cell receptor beta chain comes out of a study of T cell responses to AZD1222 COVID-19 vaccine. Study-wide results and caveats: AZD1222 recipients seropositive at baseline numbered only six or seven. White British donors predominated, females outnumbered males, and clonal diversity was possibly underestimated. Nearly half of spike-specific TCRs reportedly go after variant regions that carry no mutations. Every sample of the repertoires postdated the peak T cell response.

Measured with immunoSEQ multiplex PCR; TCRdb has only the in-frame clones, and not every one. The sample has approximately 100,000 clones, 75% to 95% seen once. Regarding this clone: What it recognizes is unknown.

The CDR3 consists of 12 residues. Between the trimmed V and J ends, which lost 1 base and 3 bases, there was a span of 5 bases. The germline CDR1 and CDR2 sequences are SGHDT and YYEEEE. Sequencing was performed on peripheral blood, taken on day 0 of AZD1222 vaccination. The chain uses TRBV5-6 and TRBJ2-7; D ambiguous. The TCR was taken from an adult in good health. CDR3 coding DNA: TGTGCCAGCAGCTTGTCTCTCTACGAGCAGTACTTC. This sequence encodes CASSLSLYEQYF.